This TCR beta chain was captured in a study of cytomegalovirus exposure and HLA in healthy donors. A roughly 120-subject validation cohort, separate from the roughly 680-subject first cohort, supplied the donors. Study-wide points: Both high specificity and high sensitivity reportedly marked the classifier's diagnosis of cytomegalovirus status. CMV antigen specificity was confirmed in vitro for a few CMV-associated chains. Overall, approximately 150 TCR beta chains were annotated as cytomegalovirus-associated.

V was pared by 1 base and J by 0 bases, with 8 bases between. In germline, CDR1 is SEHNR, CDR2 FQNEAQ (reference sequence). This CDR3 has 15 residues. Regarding this clone: No antigen is known for it.

The data were produced by immunoSEQ multiplex PCR, yet TCRdb's version contains in-frame clones alone and is incomplete. The sample holds 150,000 to 200,000 clones, 85% seen once. This sequence originates from a man aged 25-45 years in good health and CMV-seropositive. The V and J genes are TRBV7-9 and TRBJ2-3; D possibly corresponds to TRBD2 (6 bases). The specimen was PBMCs. The CDR3 reads CASSLGGDSTDTQYF. The DNA of the CDR3 is TGTGCCAGCAGCTTAGGCGGGGATAGCACAGATACGCAGTATTTT.